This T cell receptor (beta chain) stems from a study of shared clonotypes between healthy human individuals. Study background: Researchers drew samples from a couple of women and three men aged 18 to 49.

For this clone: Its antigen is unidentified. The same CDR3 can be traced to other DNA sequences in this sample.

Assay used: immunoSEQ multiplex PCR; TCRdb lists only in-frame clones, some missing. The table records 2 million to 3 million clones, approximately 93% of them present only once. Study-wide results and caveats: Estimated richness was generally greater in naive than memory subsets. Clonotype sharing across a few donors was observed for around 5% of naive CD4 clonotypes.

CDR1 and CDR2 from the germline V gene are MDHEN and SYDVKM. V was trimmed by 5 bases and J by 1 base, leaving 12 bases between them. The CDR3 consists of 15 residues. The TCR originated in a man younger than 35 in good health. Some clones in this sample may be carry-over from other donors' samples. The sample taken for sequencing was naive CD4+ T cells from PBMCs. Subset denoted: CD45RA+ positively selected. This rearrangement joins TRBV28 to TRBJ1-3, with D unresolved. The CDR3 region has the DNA TGTGCCAGCAGTCCATCGGGCGGGTCTGGAAACACCATATATTTT. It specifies CASSPSGGSGNTIYF.